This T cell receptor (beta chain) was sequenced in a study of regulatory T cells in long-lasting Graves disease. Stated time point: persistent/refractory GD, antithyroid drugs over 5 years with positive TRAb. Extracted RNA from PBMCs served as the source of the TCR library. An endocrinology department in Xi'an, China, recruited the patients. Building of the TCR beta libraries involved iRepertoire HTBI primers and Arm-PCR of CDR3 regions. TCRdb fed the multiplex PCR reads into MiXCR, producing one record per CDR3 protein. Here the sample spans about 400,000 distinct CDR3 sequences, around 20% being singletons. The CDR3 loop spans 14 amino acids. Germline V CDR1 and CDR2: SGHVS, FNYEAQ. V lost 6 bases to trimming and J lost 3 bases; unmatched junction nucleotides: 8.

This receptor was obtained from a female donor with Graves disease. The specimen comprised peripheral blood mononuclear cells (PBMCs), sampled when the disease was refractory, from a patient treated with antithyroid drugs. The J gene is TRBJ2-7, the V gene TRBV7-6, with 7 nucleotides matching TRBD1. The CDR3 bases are TGTGCCAGCAGTCCCGACAGGGCCCACTACGAGCAGTACTTC. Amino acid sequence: CASSPDRAHYEQYF.